Described below is a single T cell receptor beta chain sequence and its context. Antigen specificity is unknown. This sample is drawn from a study of CD8 T cells in ankylosing spondylitis. For TCR beta, libraries came from quantitative 5'-RACE with molecular barcodes. TCRdb independently ran MiXCR on the 5' RACE reads; one entry per CDR3 protein. The sample lists 200,000 to 250,000 distinct CDR3 sequences, around 7.9% occurring once. Per the germline V gene, CDR1 is SQVTM and CDR2 is ANQGSEA. V shed 6 bases and J shed 3 bases, with 22 bases lying between them. The CDR3 has 16 residues. General study findings and limits: Blood from ankylosing spondylitis patients appeared to carry a characteristic roughly 8-variant TCR beta motif.

Source material: blood, either unsorted or a sorted T cell fraction (not recorded which). The sequence was collected from a male donor with ankylosing spondylitis. The chain is built from TRBV29-1 and TRBJ2-3; unclear D gene. CDR3 in amino acids: CSVHPVELGMTDTQYF. The CDR3 DNA follows: TGCAGCGTCCACCCCGTTGAGCTAGGGATGACAGATACGCAGTATTTT.